These T cell receptor beta chains were read from a single sample in a study of vaccination effects on CD4 cells after COVID-19. Libraries were prepared by immunoSEQ multiplex PCR; TCRdb keeps only in-frame clonotypes and omits some of them. The sample carries roughly 63,000 clones, 75% to 85% recorded once. These receptors lack a known antigen. This sample comprised CD4+ T cells from PBMCs cultured with HCoV-OC43 spike peptides, obtained after COVID-19 vaccination. Receptors originate from a human donor who received a COVID-19 vaccine. Each CDR3 is given without its conserved first and last residue. The D gene is left open where the match is weak.

v_call: TRBV29-1
d_call: .
j_call: TRBJ1-1
cdr3_aa: SAVTSNTEAF

v_call: TRBV18
d_call: .
j_call: TRBJ1-4
cdr3_aa: ASSPLDGLNEKLF

v_call: TRBV5-1
d_call: TRBD1
j_call: TRBJ1-1
cdr3_aa: ASSLGQGAEAF

v_call: TRBV28
d_call: .
j_call: TRBJ2-2
cdr3_aa: ASRHDRGLSTGELF

v_call: TRBV5-1
d_call: TRBD1
j_call: TRBJ1-6
cdr3_aa: ASSLAGTGGYNSPLH

v_call: TRBV18
d_call: TRBD1
j_call: TRBJ2-1
cdr3_aa: ASSPDLRQGDTEQF

v_call: TRBV7-3
d_call: TRBD2
j_call: TRBJ2-1
cdr3_aa: ASSSGGVGNEQF

v_call: TRBV3-1/TRBV3-2
d_call: TRBD2
j_call: TRBJ2-3
cdr3_aa: ASSPRLAGQTDTQY

v_call: TRBV11-1
d_call: .
j_call: TRBJ1-5
cdr3_aa: ASSLSGRNQPQH

v_call: TRBV24-1
d_call: .
j_call: TRBJ2-1
cdr3_aa: ATSDAGEGEQF

v_call: TRBV12-3/TRBV12-4
d_call: TRBD2
j_call: TRBJ2-1
cdr3_aa: ASSPSGGAEQF

v_call: TRBV7-3
d_call: TRBD2
j_call: TRBJ2-5
cdr3_aa: ASRKTPGGRETQY

v_call: TRBV7-2
d_call: .
j_call: TRBJ2-2
cdr3_aa: ASSLAGRGPQGELF

v_call: TRBV6-6
d_call: TRBD1
j_call: TRBJ1-6
cdr3_aa: ASSLGQDNSPLH

v_call: TRBV7-2
d_call: TRBD2
j_call: TRBJ2-3
cdr3_aa: ASSLALGTSKDTQY

v_call: TRBV3-1/TRBV3-2
d_call: .
j_call: TRBJ2-1
cdr3_aa: ASSQEGTFYNEQF

v_call: TRBV2
d_call: TRBD1
j_call: TRBJ1-2
cdr3_aa: ASVGGGGRGYGYT

v_call: TRBV6-6
d_call: .
j_call: TRBJ1-1
cdr3_aa: ASSRTANTEAF

v_call: TRBV19
d_call: .
j_call: TRBJ1-5
cdr3_aa: ASRTRGYSNQPQH

v_call: TRBV7-8
d_call: .
j_call: TRBJ1-2
cdr3_aa: ASSNRVSYGYT

v_call: TRBV5-1
d_call: .
j_call: TRBJ2-1
cdr3_aa: ASSPAGQPYNEQF

v_call: TRBV6-5
d_call: .
j_call: TRBJ1-4
cdr3_aa: ASSYSLGQREKLF

v_call: TRBV5-1
d_call: TRBD1
j_call: TRBJ1-2
cdr3_aa: ASSPDPTGAVSYGYT

v_call: TRBV30
d_call: .
j_call: TRBJ1-3
cdr3_aa: AWSGLTRGNTIY

v_call: TRBV7-2
d_call: .
j_call: TRBJ1-1
cdr3_aa: ASSFPGHPEAF

v_call: TRBV11-2
d_call: .
j_call: TRBJ1-1
cdr3_aa: ASSSPGLRNTEAF

v_call: TRBV18
d_call: .
j_call: TRBJ1-6
cdr3_aa: ASSPITGHNSPLH

v_call: TRBV6-5
d_call: .
j_call: TRBJ1-6
cdr3_aa: ASTERVNYNSPLH

v_call: TRBV21-1
d_call: .
j_call: TRBJ1-5
cdr3_aa: ASSALGGQGEQPQH

v_call: TRBV4-1
d_call: .
j_call: TRBJ1-4
cdr3_aa: ASSQRGQGRGEKLF

v_call: TRBV5-1
d_call: TRBD1
j_call: TRBJ1-1
cdr3_aa: ASSFDRGTEAF

v_call: TRBV15
d_call: .
j_call: TRBJ1-2
cdr3_aa: ATSSVYGYT

v_call: TRBV4-1
d_call: .
j_call: TRBJ1-5
cdr3_aa: ASSQGRQAANQPQH

v_call: TRBV19
d_call: .
j_call: TRBJ1-2
cdr3_aa: ASSIYYGYT

v_call: TRBV5-1
d_call: .
j_call: TRBJ1-1
cdr3_aa: ASSLVGGRNTEAF

v_call: TRBV29-1
d_call: .
j_call: TRBJ2-5
cdr3_aa: SVHSYQETQY

v_call: TRBV6-5
d_call: .
j_call: TRBJ2-1
cdr3_aa: ATQLPPGNEQF

v_call: TRBV6-5
d_call: .
j_call: TRBJ1-6
cdr3_aa: ASSYSGMGGGSPLH

v_call: TRBV3-1/TRBV3-2
d_call: .
j_call: TRBJ1-2
cdr3_aa: ASGDRGTYYGYT

v_call: TRBV4-3
d_call: .
j_call: TRBJ1-2
cdr3_aa: ASSQPGGNYGYT

v_call: TRBV10-3
d_call: TRBD1
j_call: TRBJ2-5
cdr3_aa: AISMDRETQY

v_call: TRBV5-8
d_call: TRBD2
j_call: TRBJ2-5
cdr3_aa: ASGRLAGETQY

v_call: TRBV3-1/TRBV3-2
d_call: .
j_call: TRBJ2-2
cdr3_aa: ASSQAGELF

v_call: TRBV5-1
d_call: .
j_call: TRBJ1-6
cdr3_aa: ASSLIGTEDSPLH

v_call: TRBV4-1
d_call: .
j_call: TRBJ2-1
cdr3_aa: ASSQEGGPREQF